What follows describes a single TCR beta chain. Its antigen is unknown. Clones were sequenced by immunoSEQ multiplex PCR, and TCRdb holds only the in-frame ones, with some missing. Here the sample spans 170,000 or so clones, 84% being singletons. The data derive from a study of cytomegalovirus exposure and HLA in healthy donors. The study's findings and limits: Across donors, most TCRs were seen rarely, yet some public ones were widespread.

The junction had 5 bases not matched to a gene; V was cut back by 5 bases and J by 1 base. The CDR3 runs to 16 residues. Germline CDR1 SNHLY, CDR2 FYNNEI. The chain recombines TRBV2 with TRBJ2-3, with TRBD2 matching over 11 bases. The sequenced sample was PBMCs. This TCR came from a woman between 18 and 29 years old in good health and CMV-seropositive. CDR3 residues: CASSRDSGGGTDTQYF. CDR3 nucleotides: TGTGCCAGCAGTCGGGATAGCGGGGGGGGCACAGATACGCAGTATTTT.